What follows are 30 T cell receptor beta chains derived from one specimen sequenced in a study of early T cells in non-severe SARS-CoV-2 infection. TCRdb ran MiXCR on the 5' RACE reads and lists one entry per CDR3 protein. This table holds fewer than 120,000 distinct CDR3 sequences, 10% to 15% found once. Specimen: whole blood, collected at baseline. The receptors stem from an adult who was a healthcare worker with PCR-confirmed SARS-CoV-2 infection or an uninfected control (not recorded which).

In this sample, this clonotype turned up a few times. J is TRBJ2-7 and V is TRBV28; D is perhaps TRBD1 (6 bases). CDR3 length: 17 amino acids. Trimming removed 3 bases from V and 2 bases from J, with 20 bases in between. The germline V gene has CDR1 MDHEN and CDR2 SYDVKM. The DNA for the CDR3 is TGTGCCAGCAGTTTGACCGCCAACAGGGCTACCCCCTACGAGCAGTACTTC. It yields the protein CASSLTANRATPYEQYF.

This rearrangement joins TRBV5-1 to TRBJ2-2; 7 nucleotides align to TRBD1. The germline gives CDR1 SGHRS, CDR2 YFSETQ. Losses at the gene ends were 3 bases for V and 0 bases for J; bases not matched to a gene: 2. CDR3 length equals 15 residues. The CDR3 protein is CASSWDRANTGELFF. The CDR3 nucleotides read TGCGCCAGCAGCTGGGACAGAGCGAACACCGGGGAGCTGTTTTTT.

This chain joins TRBV5-1 and TRBJ1-6; 8 nucleotides align to TRBD1. V lost 3 bases to trimming and J lost 0 bases; unmatched junction nucleotides: 5. This CDR3 comprises 17 residues. Germline CDR1 reads SGHRS; CDR2 reads YFSETQ. The CDR3 nucleotides are TGCGCCAGCAGCTATGGACAGGGCGGCTCCTATAATTCACCCCTCCACTTT. It yields the protein CASSYGQGGSYNSPLHF. The whole variable domain, remainder taken from reference TRBV5-1 and TRBJ1-6, is KAGVTQTPRYLIKTRGQQVTLSCSPISGHRSVSWYQQTPGQGLQFLFEYFSETQRNKGNFPGRFSGRQFSNSRSEMNVSTLELGDSALYLCASSYGQGGSYNSPLHFGNGTRLTVT.

This clonotype showed up many times. The V and J genes are TRBV29-1 and TRBJ2-2; 10 nucleotides line up with TRBD1. The trim removed 6 bases at V and 5 bases at J, leaving 6 bases unmatched. This CDR3 region has 14 residues. Germline loops: CDR1 SQVTM, CDR2 ANQGSEA. Here the CDR3 reads CSVGDRGETGELFF. The CDR3 nucleotides read TGCAGCGTCGGGGACAGGGGAGAAACCGGGGAGCTGTTTTTT.

This clonotype occurred a few times. The V and J genes are TRBV12-3 or TRBV12-4 and TRBJ2-3; 8 nucleotides match TRBD2. CDR3 length equals 13 residues. J lost 6 bases, V lost 5 bases, and 4 bases had no gene match. The CDR3 DNA follows: TGTGCCAGCAGTCAGCGGGGGCTCGATACGCAGTATTTT. It translates to CASSQRGLDTQYF.

The chain is built from TRBV20-1 and TRBJ2-2; TRBD2 matches at 12 bases. This CDR3 has 15 residues. Trimming cost V 5 bases and J 3 bases; bases outside gene matches: 4. Germline V CDR1 and CDR2: DFQATT, SNEGSKA (reference sequence). The CDR3 is CSAFGLAGHTGELFF. In DNA form, the CDR3 reads TGCAGTGCTTTCGGACTAGCGGGGCACACCGGGGAGCTGTTTTTT.

This clonotype was counted many times. The chain joins TRBV7-6 to TRBJ1-4; D unresolved. Germline lookup yields CDR1 SGHVS and CDR2 FNYEAQ. The length of the CDR3 is 15 residues. Trimming took off 1 base at V and 7 bases at J, with 13 bases between the two ends. The CDR3 sequence is CASSLGAGGGEKLFF. DNA for the CDR3: TGTGCCAGCAGCTTAGGGGCGGGAGGCGGTGAAAAACTGTTTTTT.

As for this clonotype: Since a much larger clone is just one base distant, this may be a read error. The CDR3 does not end in the conserved phenylalanine or tryptophan, so this is likely a read error. J is TRBJ2-1 and V is TRBV11-2, with D perhaps matching TRBD1 or TRBD2 (5 bases each). The CDR3 runs to 16 residues. CDR1 and CDR2 (germline): SGHAT, FQNNGV. Trimming removed 5 bases at V and 0 bases at J, with 14 bases between. The DNA of the CDR3 is TGTGCCAGCAGCGCCCGGGGCGGTAGCTCCTACAATGAGCAGTTCTCC. Protein: CASSARGGSSYNEQFS.

The chain combines TRBV6-2 or TRBV6-3 with TRBJ2-4; 7 nucleotides align to TRBD1. Germline lookup yields CDR1 MNHEY and CDR2 SVGEGT. V gave up 5 bases and J gave up 0 bases; unmatched junction bases: 4. The CDR3 has 15 amino acids. The DNA for the CDR3 is TGTGCCAGCAGTGGAACAGGGGTAGCCAAAAACATTCAGTACTTC. This codes for CASSGTGVAKNIQYF.

This clonotype was counted only a few times. The chain employs TRBV20-1 and TRBJ2-7, with TRBD1 as a possible D gene (5 bases). V was cut by 2 bases and J by 3 bases, with 11 bases left in between. The germline V gene encodes CDR1 DFQATT and CDR2 SNEGSKA (reference sequence). The CDR3 sequence is 13 residues long. This chain's CDR3 is CSARQGSDYEQYF. In DNA, the CDR3 is TGCAGTGCTAGACAGGGTAGTGACTACGAGCAGTACTTC.

Only a few counts were recorded for this clonotype. This chain links TRBV12-3 or TRBV12-4 with TRBJ2-1; perhaps D is TRBD1 or TRBD2 (5 bases each). There are 12 residues in the CDR3. The V end was cut by 10 bases, the J end by 7 bases, with 14 bases between. The CDR3 region is CATRAGTNEQFF. The CDR3 nucleotides read TGTGCCACCAGAGCCGGGACGAATGAGCAGTTCTTC.

A few counts support this clonotype. This chain links TRBV20-1 with TRBJ2-3; weak D call: TRBD2 (6 bases). Per the germline V gene, CDR1 is DFQATT and CDR2 is SNEGSKA (reference sequence). Trimming took off 1 base at V and 0 bases at J, with 14 bases between the two ends. CDR3 length equals 16 residues. The CDR3 loop reads CSARVLGTSSTDTQYF. The CDR3 DNA follows: TGCAGTGCTAGAGTACTCGGGACTTCCAGCACAGATACGCAGTATTTT.

This sequence joins TRBV6-5 and TRBJ2-3; D is possibly TRBD2 (6 bases). Trimming cost V 5 bases and J 8 bases, with 23 bases left between them. Germline CDR1 MNHEY, CDR2 SVGAGI. This CDR3 region has 16 residues. The CDR3 spells CASSPWEAGEEGTQYF. The CDR3, as DNA: TGTGCCAGCAGTCCCTGGGAGGCTGGGGAGGAAGGTACGCAGTATTTT.

This clonotype was detected ten times or more. This sequence joins TRBV5-5 and TRBJ1-5, with TRBD1 matching 9 bases. The CDR3 spans 16 residues. Germline V gene data show CDR1 as SGHKS and CDR2 as YYEKEE (reference sequence). V was clipped by 2 bases and J by 4 bases; unmatched bases: 7. CDR3 protein: CASSFWTGTGNQPQHF. CDR3 coding DNA: TGTGCCAGCAGCTTCTGGACCGGGACAGGGAATCAGCCCCAGCATTTT. The variable domain in full, with the rest retrieved from reference TRBV5-5 and TRBJ1-5, is DAGVTQSPTHLIKTRGQQVTLRCSPISGHKSVSWYQQVLGQGPQFIFQYYEKEERGRGNFPDRFSARQFPNYSSELNVNALLLGDSALYLCASSFWTGTGNQPQHFGDGTRLSIL.

This chain uses TRBV10-3 with TRBJ1-1; D is unclear. The CDR3 has 11 residues. Trimming pared 2 bases from V and 2 bases from J, leaving 0 bases between. From germline, CDR1 is ENHRY and CDR2 SYGVKD. The CDR3 is CAISENTEAFF. The CDR3 DNA follows: TGTGCCATCAGTGAGAACACTGAAGCTTTCTTT.

This clonotype was detected many times. This chain joins TRBV5-1 and TRBJ2-1, with TRBD2 matching 11 bases. With 4 bases clipped from V and 3 bases from J, the junction kept 3 bases outside the gene matches. The CDR3 is made up of 15 amino acids. Looked up from germline, CDR1 is SGHRS and CDR2 is YFSETQ. Here the CDR3 reads CASSPGLADYNEQFF. The CDR3 DNA reads as TGCGCCAGCAGCCCGGGACTAGCGGACTACAATGAGCAGTTCTTC.

The chain employs TRBV5-1 and TRBJ2-5; D might be TRBD2 (5 bases). This CDR3 has 13 residues. V lost 3 bases, J lost 7 bases, and 13 bases lay in between. Looked up from germline, CDR1 is SGHRS and CDR2 is YFSETQ. CDR3 amino acids: CASSSGDLGTQYF. As DNA, the CDR3 is TGCGCCAGCAGCTCCGGGGATTTGGGGACCCAGTACTTC.

This clonotype has a count of ten or more. This rearrangement joins TRBV27 to TRBJ2-6; no reliable D call. The CDR3 is made up of 16 amino acids. Germline CDR1 and CDR2: MNHEY and SMNVEV (reference sequence). With 5 bases removed from V and 0 bases from J, the gap between germline ends came to 11 bases. This CDR3 reads CASSPQVRSGANVLTF. The CDR3 DNA reads TGTGCCAGCAGTCCCCAGGTTCGCTCTGGGGCCAACGTCCTGACTTTC. The entire variable domain, with the rest obtained from reference TRBV27 and TRBJ2-6, is as follows: EAQVTQNPRYLITVTGKKLTVTCSQNMNHEYMSWYRQDPGLGLRQIYYSMNVEVTDKGDVPEGYKVSRKEKRNFPLILESPSPNQTSLYFCASSPQVRSGANVLTFGAGSRLTVL.

Many counts were recorded for this clonotype. Here the CDR3 DNA reads TGTGCCTGGAGTGTATCAAGGGTCCCAGAGTTGAACACTGAAGCTTTCTTT. Translation gives CAWSVSRVPELNTEAFF. The chain employs TRBV30 and TRBJ1-1; D gene unclear. V lost 0 bases and J 0 bases, leaving 17 bases between the germline ends. The germline gives CDR1 GTSNPN, CDR2 SVGIG (reference sequence). CDR3 length: 17 amino acids.

The table lists this clonotype with a few counts. The V call is TRBV3-1, the J call TRBJ1-2; the D gene is possibly TRBD1 (5 bases). Germline CDR1 is LGHDT and CDR2 is YNNKEL (reference sequence). The V end was cut by 1 base, the J end by 0 bases, with 15 bases between. This CDR3 has 17 amino acids. DNA of the CDR3: TGTGCCAGCAGCCAAGTTCATGGGGGGAAAGCTAACTATGGCTACACCTTC. Residues: CASSQVHGGKANYGYTF.

The rearrangement links TRBV20-1 to TRBJ1-1; TRBD1 might be the D (5 bases). This CDR3 has 13 amino acids. Germline V lookup: CDR1 DFQATT, CDR2 SNEGSKA (reference sequence). Trimming cost V 3 bases and J 2 bases, with 10 bases left between them. The CDR3 DNA reads as TGCAGTGCTAGTTCGACAGAAAACACTGAAGCTTTCTTT. This codes for CSASSTENTEAFF.

The V and J genes are TRBV10-3 and TRBJ2-1; 9 bases align to TRBD2. V lost 6 bases to trimming and J lost 0 bases; unmatched junction nucleotides: 3. CDR3 length equals 15 residues. CDR1 and CDR2 (germline): ENHRY, SYGVKD. CDR3 nucleotide sequence: TGTGCCATCAGATCACTAGCGGGCTCCTACAATGAGCAGTTCTTC. This encodes CAIRSLAGSYNEQFF.

This clonotype was seen at least ten times. The chain recombines TRBV28 with TRBJ2-1; D is undetermined. The CDR3 is 13 residues long. Trimming removed 3 bases at V and 8 bases at J, with 11 bases between. Germline V gene data show CDR1 as MDHEN and CDR2 as SYDVKM. The CDR3 DNA sequence: TGTGCCAGCAGTTTCCCTCTAGACGATGAGCAGTTCTTC. Protein: CASSFPLDDEQFF.

This chain links TRBV9 with TRBJ2-3, with D possibly being TRBD2 (6 bases). V shed 3 bases and J shed 6 bases, with 20 bases lying between them. The CDR3 runs to 16 residues. Germline loops: CDR1 SGDLS, CDR2 YYNGEE. The CDR3 DNA reads as TGTGCCAGCAGCGGACCCTGGGGAGTGGAGGGGGATACGCAGTATTTT. This gives the protein CASSGPWGVEGDTQYF.

This clonotype was recorded a few times. This chain connects TRBV12-3 or TRBV12-4 to TRBJ1-3; D gene uncertain. This CDR3 is 15 amino acids long. The V gene lost 3 bases and the J gene lost 0 bases, with 9 bases spanning the gap. CDR3: CASSFFLSSGNTIYF. CDR3 DNA sequence: TGTGCCAGCAGTTTTTTCCTTAGCTCTGGAAACACCATATATTTT.

This clonotype was observed a handful of times. V gene TRBV11-2 combines with J gene TRBJ2-5, with D tentatively TRBD2 (7 bases). V lost 1 base and J 4 bases, leaving 13 bases between the germline ends. The V gene's germline CDR1 is SGHAT and CDR2 FQNNGV. The length of the CDR3 is 15 residues. The CDR3 loop reads CASSLVGGGVETQYF. The DNA for the CDR3 is TGTGCCAGCAGCTTAGTAGGAGGGGGGGTAGAGACCCAGTACTTC.

This sequence joins TRBV12-3 or TRBV12-4 and TRBJ2-1; 8 nucleotides agree with TRBD2. CDR3 length equals 15 residues. The ends lost 3 bases at V and 6 bases at J; junction bases unmatched: 7. CDR3 sequence reads: CASSFIPAGGNEQFF. DNA of the CDR3: TGTGCCAGCAGTTTTATCCCTGCGGGGGGCAATGAGCAGTTCTTC.

The gene calls are TRBV19 and TRBJ2-3; D might be TRBD2 (5 bases). This CDR3 contains 14 residues. CDR1 and CDR2 (germline): LNHDA, SQIVND (reference sequence). The V gene lost 2 bases and the J gene lost 4 bases, with 10 bases spanning the gap. This CDR3 is CASSILVGADTQYF. For the CDR3, the DNA is TGTGCCAGTAGTATATTGGTCGGGGCAGATACGCAGTATTTT.

This clonotype came up a few times. The chain carries TRBV4-1 and TRBJ2-5, with 10 bases lining up with TRBD2. V shed 4 bases and J 7 bases; nucleotides not matched to a gene: 9. CDR1 is MGHRA and CDR2 is YSYEKL in the germline V gene. The length of the CDR3 is 15 residues. The chain's CDR3 is CASSLGTSEGWTQYF. As DNA, the CDR3 is TGCGCCAGCAGCCTCGGGACTAGCGAGGGTTGGACCCAGTACTTC.

This clonotype was counted a few times. The rearrangement links TRBV2 to TRBJ1-5; D might be TRBD1 (6 bases). With 0 bases removed from V and 7 bases from J, the gap between germline ends came to 10 bases. Germline CDR1 SNHLY, CDR2 FYNNEI. There are 14 residues in the CDR3. CDR3 coding DNA: TGTGCCAGCAGTGAAGCGGGACAACGCCAGCCCCAGCATTTT. Translation: CASSEAGQRQPQHF.